This TCR beta chain was recorded in a study of vaccination effects on CD4 cells after COVID-19. Only a few counts were recorded for this clone. The antigen remains unidentified. Clones were sequenced by immunoSEQ multiplex PCR, and TCRdb holds only the in-frame ones, with some missing. Altogether under 70,000 clones are present, around three quarters being singletons, with the ten largest covering around 3.8%. The ViraFEST assay expanded antigen-specific CD4+ T cells with viral peptide pools before sequencing. Cultured cells yielded isolated CD4+ T cells after 10 days. People in the vaccine group had not been infected with SARS-CoV-2 before, and their nucleocapsid antibodies were negative. This CDR3 spans 12 amino acids. The germline V gene has CDR1 MRHNA and CDR2 SNTAGT. V lost 8 bases to trimming and J lost 5 bases, with 10 bases between them.

This TCR derives from a human donor who received a COVID-19 vaccine. The chain carries TRBV6-4 and TRBJ1-5; possible D gene TRBD1, 5 bases. The sample in question was CD4+ T cells from PBMCs cultured with HCoV-OC43 spike peptides, obtained before COVID-19 vaccination. Subset meaning: HCoV-OC43 spike overlapping peptide pool stimulation. CDR3 residues: CASAPTDQPQHF. CDR3 bases: TGTGCCAGCGCCCCGACAGATCAGCCCCAGCATTTT.